These 9 T cell receptor beta chains came from one sample sequenced in a study of blood T cell repertoires in COVID-19. Libraries were prepared by immunoSEQ multiplex PCR; TCRdb keeps only in-frame clonotypes and omits some of them. This sample has fewer than 350,000 clones, with roughly 90% found just once. The sequencing input was PBMCs or T cells enriched from blood (not recorded which). The source of these receptors is a woman in her 40s who had recovered from COVID-19.

As DNA, the CDR3 is TGTGCCAGCAGGCGGGCAGGGGAACGAGATACGCAGTATTTT. Translated, it gives CASRRAGERDTQYF. The rearrangement uses TRBV27 and TRBJ2-3, with D possibly TRBD1 on 6 matching bases. Trimming took off 6 bases at V and 5 bases at J, with 15 bases between the two ends. The CDR3 runs to 14 residues. Per the germline V gene, CDR1 is MNHEY and CDR2 is SMNVEV (reference sequence).

V gene TRBV3-1 (or the pseudogene TRBV3-2) combines with J gene TRBJ2-1; possibly TRBD2 for D (5 bases). The CDR3 contains 15 residues. Germline values: CDR1 LGHDT, CDR2 YNNKEL (reference sequence). Trimming cost V 4 bases and J 4 bases, with 14 bases left between them. CDR3 sequence: CASSPWELDYNEQFF. CDR3 DNA: TGTGCCAGCAGCCCTTGGGAACTAGATTACAATGAGCAGTTCTTC.

This chain links TRBV7-8 with TRBJ2-2; D is perhaps TRBD2 (6 bases). Germline CDR1 reads SGHVS; CDR2 reads FQNEAQ. V was shortened by 5 bases and J by 6 bases, with 19 bases between the two germline ends. The CDR3 loop spans 16 amino acids. CDR3 in amino acids: CASSPRGGTAAGELFF. In nucleotides, the CDR3 is TGTGCCAGCAGCCCCCGGGGAGGCACAGCGGCCGGGGAGCTGTTTTTT.

This chain uses TRBV28 with TRBJ1-2; a possible D gene is TRBD1 (6 bases). The CDR3 runs 14 residues. CDR1 MDHEN and CDR2 SYDVKM come from the germline V gene. V lost 3 bases to trimming and J lost 6 bases, with 14 bases between them. The CDR3 nucleotides are TGTGCCAGCAGTTTTCACGCCCAGGGGCATGGCTACACCTTC. This translates into CASSFHAQGHGYTF.

The rearrangement links TRBV19 to TRBJ1-1; 7 bases are a match to TRBD1. The germline V gene encodes CDR1 LNHDA and CDR2 SQIVND (reference sequence). CDR3 length: 14 amino acids. V dropped 5 bases and J dropped 2; count of bases not matched to a gene: 5. The CDR3 sequence: CASSARDRNTEAFF. CDR3 nucleotide sequence: TGTGCCAGTAGTGCTCGGGACAGAAACACTGAAGCTTTCTTT.

This rearrangement joins TRBV4-3 to TRBJ2-6, with a possible D match to TRBD1 (6 bases). This CDR3 is 16 amino acids long. Between the trimmed V and J ends, which lost 3 bases and 5 bases, there was a span of 14 bases. CDR1 is LGHNA and CDR2 is YSLEER in the germline V gene. The DNA of the CDR3 is TGCGCCAGCAGCCAGAGGGGGAGCGTCTGGGCCAACGTCCTGACTTTC. Translation: CASSQRGSVWANVLTF.

The chain employs TRBV12-3 or TRBV12-4 and TRBJ2-3; D might be TRBD1 (6 bases). The V and J ends lost 3 bases and 6 bases respectively, with 10 bases between them. The CDR3 spans 13 residues. The CDR3 coding sequence is TGTGCCAGCAGTTTCGGGACAACCGATACGCAGTATTTT. It is translated as CASSFGTTDTQYF.

The rearrangement uses TRBV9 and TRBJ2-2, with 8 bases identical to TRBD1. This CDR3 region has 15 residues. In germline, CDR1 is SGDLS, CDR2 YYNGEE. After removal of 4 bases from V and 6 bases from J, the junction contained 8 bases not matched to a gene. This chain's CDR3 is CASSTLTGVAGELFF. CDR3 nucleotides: TGTGCCAGCAGCACTTTGACAGGGGTAGCCGGGGAGCTGTTTTTT.

The chain joins TRBV11-3 to TRBJ2-7; 7 nucleotides match TRBD2. Germline V gene data show CDR1 as SGHNT and CDR2 as YENEEA. The CDR3 covers 14 residues. Trimming at V came to 5 bases and at J to 5 bases, leaving 9 bases not matched to a gene. The CDR3 DNA follows: TGTGCCAGCAGCGAGGGCGGGAGTAGGAACGAGCAGTACTTC. Its translation: CASSEGGSRNEQYF.